The sequence of this TCR beta chain was determined in a study of cytomegalovirus exposure and HLA in healthy donors. Findings and caveats of the study: Rare TCR sequences dominated, though some public TCRs recurred in many donors. A later look showed TCR association rates differing by HLA locus, highest for DRB1 and lowest for HLA-C.

The study ran its PCR with 60 Vbeta and 13 Jbeta primers. Generated by immunoSEQ multiplex PCR, the TCRdb table keeps only in-frame clones and is missing some. The sample comprises some 160,000 clones, 77% of which are singletons, and around 1.3% rests with the top ten. Germline CDR1 KGHSH, CDR2 LQKENI. With V trimmed by 2 bases and J by 1 base, 4 bases remained unmatched. This CDR3 is 15 amino acids long. Every donor was a healthy person donating bone marrow. Donors showed nominal health when sampled, although they likely had unrecorded immune exposures. About this clone: Its antigen is unidentified.

Sequences were obtained from PBMCs. The chain couples TRBV18 to TRBJ1-2; the match to TRBD1 covers 7 bases. This receptor was obtained from a woman aged 25 to 39 in good health and CMV-seronegative. The CDR3 is CASSPGTDNNYGYTF. CDR3 bases: TGTGCCAGCTCACCAGGGACAGATAATAACTATGGCTACACCTTC.